These 26 T cell receptor beta chains were sequenced from one sample in a study of CD8 T cells in ankylosing spondylitis. TCRdb reprocessed the 5' RACE reads with MiXCR, giving one entry per CDR3 protein. The table lists some 290,000 distinct CDR3 sequences, 20% of them singletons, with roughly 8.3% in the top ten. The sequencing input was blood, either unsorted or a sorted T cell fraction (not recorded which). These TCRs come from a male donor with ankylosing spondylitis or in good health (not recorded which).

The rearrangement uses TRBV12-3 or TRBV12-4 and TRBJ2-1, with 11 bases that match TRBD2. J was trimmed by 7 bases and V by 3 bases; bases with no gene match: 11. This CDR3 contains 17 residues. The CDR3 sequence: CASSFTSGSPRGNEQFF. Here the CDR3 DNA reads TGTGCCAGCAGTTTTACTAGCGGGAGCCCCCGTGGTAATGAGCAGTTCTTC.

The chain has TRBV5-1 and TRBJ2-1, with a weak D call TRBD1 (7 bases). V gave up 2 bases and J gave up 2 bases, with 11 bases separating them. Germline V gene sequence: CDR1 SGHRS, CDR2 YFSETQ. This CDR3 has 15 residues. Here the CDR3 reads CASSFRGDPYNEQFF. The CDR3 DNA reads as TGCGCCAGCAGCTTCAGGGGGGACCCCTACAATGAGCAGTTCTTC.

The CDR3 nucleotides read TGTGCCATCAGTGAGTTCGACAGTAATGAAAAACTGTTTTTT. Residues: CAISEFDSNEKLFF. The J gene is TRBJ1-4, the V gene TRBV10-3, with a tentative D call TRBD1 (5 bases). Trimming took off 1 base at V and 4 bases at J, with 7 bases between the two ends. This CDR3 spans 14 amino acids. From germline, CDR1 is ENHRY and CDR2 SYGVKD.

This clonotype was observed many times. The J gene is TRBJ2-2, the V gene TRBV12-3 or TRBV12-4; D call uncertain. The CDR3 contains 15 residues. The V end was cut by 5 bases, the J end by 1 base, with 11 bases between. The CDR3 loop reads CASSRGSQNTGELFF. DNA of the CDR3: TGTGCCAGCAGTCGCGGCAGCCAGAACACCGGGGAGCTGTTTTTT.

J is TRBJ2-2 and V is TRBV29-1, with a tentative D call TRBD2 (6 bases). The CDR3 has 14 residues. CDR1 and CDR2 from the germline V gene are SQVTM and ANQGSEA. Trimming removed 7 bases from V and 4 bases from J, with 16 bases in between. The DNA for the CDR3 is TGCAGCGGGTGGTTGGGGGGAATCACCGGGGAGCTGTTTTTT. Protein sequence: CSGWLGGITGELFF.

The J gene is TRBJ2-3, the V gene TRBV5-1, with TRBD1 as a possible D gene (5 bases). The CDR3 length is 17 residues. V was trimmed by 1 base and J by 2 bases, leaving 17 bases between them. Germline V lookup: CDR1 SGHRS, CDR2 YFSETQ. For the CDR3, the DNA is TGCGCCAGCAGCTTGATCTCCCTAGGGGTTGACACAGATACGCAGTATTTT. Translating gives CASSLISLGVDTDTQYF. The full variable domain, rest sourced from reference TRBV5-1 and TRBJ2-3, is KAGVTQTPRYLIKTRGQQVTLSCSPISGHRSVSWYQQTPGQGLQFLFEYFSETQRNKGNFPGRFSGRQFSNSRSEMNVSTLELGDSALYLCASSLISLGVDTDTQYFGPGTRLTVL.

This clonotype came up a few times. This rearrangement joins TRBV5-1 to TRBJ2-1; TRBD1 might be the D (7 bases). This CDR3 is 15 amino acids long. The V and J ends lost 4 bases and 2 bases respectively, with 13 bases between them. Germline CDR1 and CDR2: SGHRS and YFSETQ. CDR3 in amino acids: CASSPTGEAYNEQFF. The CDR3 DNA follows: TGCGCCAGCAGCCCCACAGGGGAGGCCTACAATGAGCAGTTCTTC. Full variable domain (rest looked up from reference TRBV5-1 and TRBJ2-1): KAGVTQTPRYLIKTRGQQVTLSCSPISGHRSVSWYQQTPGQGLQFLFEYFSETQRNKGNFPGRFSGRQFSNSRSEMNVSTLELGDSALYLCASSPTGEAYNEQFFGPGTRLTVL.

This clonotype was found a few times. The chain couples TRBV29-1 to TRBJ2-1; the D is unclear. Germline-derived CDR1 and CDR2 are SQVTM and ANQGSEA. With 4 bases removed from V and 2 bases from J, the gap between germline ends came to 9 bases. The CDR3 runs 13 residues. The CDR3 bases are TGCAGCGTTGGCACTCCTACCTACAATGAGCAGTTCTTC. It encodes CSVGTPTYNEQFF.

This clonotype showed up just a few times. This sequence joins TRBV18 and TRBJ2-4; weak D call: TRBD1 (5 bases). Trimming removed 4 bases at V and 6 bases at J, with 10 bases between. This CDR3 spans 13 amino acids. The germline CDR1 and CDR2 sequences are KGHSH and LQKENI. The CDR3 DNA reads TGTGCCAGCTCACTGAATCAGGGAAACATTCAGTACTTC. It yields the protein CASSLNQGNIQYF.

This chain links TRBV3-1 with TRBJ2-1; D gene ambiguous. CDR3 size: 16 residues. V gave up 0 bases and J gave up 0 bases, with 9 bases separating them. Germline V CDR1 and CDR2: LGHDT, YNNKEL (reference sequence). DNA for the CDR3: TGTGCCAGCAGCCAAGAAAGAGGAAACTCCTACAATGAGCAGTTCTTC. Protein sequence: CASSQERGNSYNEQFF.

This clonotype was picked up a small number of times. The V and J genes are TRBV7-2 and TRBJ2-4; TRBD1 matches 9 bases. The CDR3 is made up of 14 amino acids. J gave up 7 bases and V 5 bases, and 6 bases lay outside the gene matches. CDR1 SGHTA and CDR2 FQGNSA come from the germline V gene. The CDR3 sequence is CASSKDRGLNIQYF. In nucleotides, the CDR3 is TGTGCCAGCAGCAAGGACAGGGGCCTGAACATTCAGTACTTC.

This clonotype was seen only a few times. This chain joins TRBV2 and TRBJ2-5, with 10 bases matching TRBD2. The germline gives CDR1 SNHLY, CDR2 FYNNEI. Germline trimming cut 8 bases from V and 3 bases from J; bases unmatched to any gene: 3. This CDR3 contains 13 residues. Here the CDR3 reads CASGLADKETQYF. In DNA, the CDR3 is TGTGCCAGCGGACTAGCGGATAAAGAGACCCAGTACTTC.

The chain recombines TRBV18 with TRBJ2-2; D not certain. The CDR3 covers 13 residues. Trimming took off 1 base at V and 7 bases at J, with 7 bases between the two ends. Germline CDR1 KGHSH, CDR2 LQKENI. CDR3 sequence: CASSPRQIGELFF. CDR3 DNA: TGTGCCAGCTCACCACGGCAAATCGGGGAGCTGTTTTTT. Combining the CDR3 with reference TRBV18 and TRBJ2-2 gives the whole variable domain NAGVMQNPRHLVRRRGQEARLRCSPMKGHSHVYWYRQLPEEGLKFMVYLQKENIIDESGMPKERFSAEFPKEGPSILRIQQVVRGDSAAYFCASSPRQIGELFFGEGSRLTVL.

In this sample, this clonotype turned up a few times. The V and J genes are TRBV11-2 and TRBJ2-1, with D possibly matching TRBD1 (6 bases). Deletions cut 5 bases from V and 10 bases from J, with 21 bases between. Germline CDR1 SGHAT, CDR2 FQNNGV. This CDR3 has 15 amino acids. For the CDR3, the DNA is TGTGCCAGCAGCCCCGGGATACAGGGACGGCAAGAGCAGTTCTTC. Translated, it gives CASSPGIQGRQEQFF.

This clonotype was detected a few times. This chain joins TRBV25-1 and TRBJ2-6; 7 positions agree with TRBD1. The junction had 6 bases not matched to a gene; V was cut back by 5 bases and J by 2 bases. The CDR3 runs 16 residues. CDR1 and CDR2 (germline): MGHDK, SYGVNS. The CDR3 reads CASSRDRVAGANVLTF. CDR3 bases: TGTGCCAGCAGTAGAGACAGGGTTGCTGGGGCCAACGTCCTGACTTTC.

This clonotype has a handful of counts. The chain carries TRBV12-3 or TRBV12-4 and TRBJ2-1; D is uncertain. CDR3 length equals 17 residues. With 0 bases removed from V and 7 bases from J, the gap between germline ends came to 19 bases. Here the CDR3 reads CASSLASRRAITNEQFF. CDR3 sequence (DNA): TGTGCCAGCAGTTTAGCGTCGCGTAGGGCTATTACGAATGAGCAGTTCTTC.

The sample holds a few counts of this clonotype. At one end the junction does not follow the germline gene, possibly because of a read error. V and J are TRBV7-7 and TRBJ2-5; either TRBD1 or TRBD2 may supply D (7 bases each). The germline V gene encodes CDR1 SSHAT and CDR2 FNYEAQ (reference sequence). The CDR3 runs to 15 residues. The CDR3 DNA follows: TGTGCTAGCAGCCAGGACAGGTGGTCGGGGGGGACCCAGTACTTC. Translated, it gives CASSQDRWSGGTQYF. Variable domain in full (rest from reference TRBV7-7 and TRBJ2-5): GAGVSQSPRYKVTKRGQDVTLRCDPISSHATLYWYQQALGQGPEFLTYFNYEAQPDKSGLPSDRFSAERPEGSISTLTIQRTEQRDSAMYRCASSQDRWSGGTQYFGPGTRLLVL.

The CDR3 nucleotides read TGTGCCAGCAGCACGGGTAGCGGGGGGCCGGGAGATACGCAGTATTTT. Translation: CASSTGSGGPGDTQYF. The rearrangement joins TRBV7-3 to TRBJ2-3; 10 bases are a match to TRBD2. The ends lost 5 bases at V and 5 bases at J; junction bases unmatched: 10. The CDR3 loop spans 16 amino acids. Germline lookup yields CDR1 SGHTA and CDR2 FQGTGA.

This clonotype appeared a few times. V usage is TRBV20-1 and J usage is TRBJ2-1, with 8 bases fitting TRBD2. Germline trimming cut 1 base from V and 9 bases from J; bases unmatched to any gene: 8. Germline CDR1 is DFQATT and CDR2 is SNEGSKA (reference sequence). This CDR3 has 14 residues. CDR3: CSARVPGSGGEQFF. The DNA of the CDR3 is TGCAGTGCTAGAGTCCCCGGGAGCGGGGGTGAGCAGTTCTTC.

The CDR3 DNA is TGTGCCAGCAGCCCTGGACAGGGCAAGATGAACACTGAAGCTTTCTTT. Its protein is CASSPGQGKMNTEAFF. The rearrangement joins TRBV11-2 to TRBJ1-1; 8 positions match TRBD1. The CDR3 has 16 amino acids. Germline values: CDR1 SGHAT, CDR2 FQNNGV. V was pared by 5 bases and J by 0 bases, with 8 bases of the junction left unmatched. Full variable domain (outside the CDR3, taken from reference TRBV11-2 and TRBJ1-1): EAGVAQSPRYKIIEKRQSVAFWCNPISGHATLYWYQQILGQGPKLLIQFQNNGVVDDSQLPKDRFSAERLKGVDSTLKIQPAKLEDSAVYLCASSPGQGKMNTEAFFGQGTRLTVV.

This clonotype came up many times. This rearrangement joins TRBV5-1 to TRBJ1-1; tentative D call: TRBD1 (5 bases). CDR1 is SGHRS and CDR2 is YFSETQ in the germline V gene. V lost 2 bases, J lost 7 bases, and 9 bases lay in between. This CDR3 has 12 residues. The chain's CDR3 is CASSFLGGEAFF. DNA of the CDR3: TGCGCCAGCAGCTTTCTTGGGGGTGAAGCTTTCTTT.

The chain carries TRBV20-1 and TRBJ2-5; D unclear. Germline V gene data show CDR1 as DFQATT and CDR2 as SNEGSKA (reference sequence). The V end was cut by 5 bases, the J end by 6 bases, with 13 bases between. The CDR3 is 12 amino acids. Here the CDR3 reads CSARTDVKTQYF. The CDR3 bases are TGCAGTGCTCGTACGGACGTGAAGACCCAGTACTTC.

This clonotype was seen a handful of times. V and J are TRBV15 and TRBJ2-3; unclear D gene. Germline-derived CDR1 and CDR2 are LNHNV and YYDKDF (reference sequence). V lost 5 bases and J 6 bases, leaving 12 bases between the germline ends. There are 13 residues in the CDR3. The CDR3 DNA follows: TGTGCCACCAGCCCGCCCTCCAGGGATACGCAGTATTTT. As protein: CATSPPSRDTQYF.

This clonotype was counted ten times or more. The J gene is TRBJ2-3, the V gene TRBV7-8; D is possibly TRBD2 (5 bases). V was pared by 1 base and J by 1 base, with 6 bases between. The CDR3 contains 14 residues. In germline, CDR1 is SGHVS, CDR2 FQNEAQ. The CDR3 region is CASSLVSGTDTQYF. The CDR3 DNA reads TGTGCCAGCAGCTTAGTTAGCGGCACAGATACGCAGTATTTT.

This clonotype was seen a few times. V usage is TRBV12-3 or TRBV12-4 and J usage is TRBJ1-4; perhaps TRBD1 as D (6 bases). The CDR3 runs to 15 residues. Trimming took off 4 bases at V and 5 bases at J, with 14 bases between the two ends. The CDR3 loop reads CASSSQGGANEKLFF. The CDR3, as DNA: TGTGCCAGCAGTTCCCAAGGGGGGGCCAATGAAAAACTGTTTTTT.

The chain links TRBV5-1 to TRBJ2-3, with no clear D. Germline assignment: CDR1 SGHRS and CDR2 YFSETQ. V was shortened by 0 bases and J by 1 base, with 9 bases between the two germline ends. The CDR3 is made up of 15 amino acids. The CDR3 loop reads CASSLVPDRTDTQYF. For the CDR3, the DNA is TGCGCCAGCAGCTTGGTGCCGGACCGCACAGATACGCAGTATTTT. The full variable domain, in which reference TRBV5-1 and TRBJ2-3 provide the parts outside the CDR3, is KAGVTQTPRYLIKTRGQQVTLSCSPISGHRSVSWYQQTPGQGLQFLFEYFSETQRNKGNFPGRFSGRQFSNSRSEMNVSTLELGDSALYLCASSLVPDRTDTQYFGPGTRLTVL.